This T cell receptor beta chain was observed in a study of T cell repertoires in cytomegalovirus infection. The CDR3 extends over 17 amino acids. V was cut by 1 base and J by 3 bases, with 16 bases left in between. Germline V CDR1 and CDR2: SGHKS, YYEKEE (reference sequence). A remark on this clonotype: Its antigen is as yet unknown.

TCRdb ran MiXCR on the reads and lists one entry per CDR3 protein. This sample has around 750,000 distinct CDR3 sequences, with 32% found just once. The sequencing here drew on cultured CD8+ T cells from PBMCs, taken from culture after CMV antigen stimulation. The origin of this receptor is a human donor in good health (CMV status not recorded). Some clones in this sample may be carry-over from other donors' samples. The J gene is TRBJ2-2, the V gene TRBV5-5, with unresolved D. CDR3 amino acids: CASSLTFLPSDTGELFF. In DNA form, the CDR3 reads TGTGCCAGCAGCTTGACATTCTTACCCTCGGACACCGGGGAGCTGTTTTTT.